This TCR beta chain was observed in a study of cytomegalovirus exposure and HLA in healthy donors (dated 2017 in TCRdb). The study in broad terms: According to a later analysis, one platform produced both the 100 to 150 validation repertoires and the approximately 670 repertoires of the first cohort. The study aimed to test whether signatures of past pathogen exposure could be identified by cataloging public T cell receptors. A separate validation cohort of more than 100 different subjects was used in addition to the approximately 700-subject first cohort. The study combined high-throughput TCR immunosequencing, statistical association of individual TCRs with disease status, and machine learning to predict cytomegalovirus infection status. Broader findings and caveats from the paper: According to the authors, the approach could potentially be generalized to other disease states and immunological phenotypes. A later analysis lacked HLA typing for the validation cohort, so it scored co-occurrence in that cohort across all 120 repertoires. In both the original and validation cohorts, the classifier was reported to diagnose cytomegalovirus status with high specificity and sensitivity. In the study, 164 TCR beta chains were listed as associated with cytomegalovirus. Of the cluster scores, approximately 95% were above 0 in a later analysis, which found that TCRs clustered in the first cohort also tended to co-occur in the 90 to 150 validation repertoires. Three of the identified cytomegalovirus-associated TCR beta chains were confirmed in vitro to be specific for cytomegalovirus antigens. Most TCR sequences were seen in very few donors, while some public TCRs were found in many individuals.

The library was made by the immunoSEQ multiplex PCR assay. Turning to the authors' computational methods: To diagnose cytomegalovirus status from the catalog of TCR beta chain sequences, a statistical classification framework was built. The immuneACCESS repertoire file appears here via TCRdb, limited to in-frame rearrangements. These files lack a portion of the clones; in checked studies, under half of the deficit traces to unresolved V genes, and the cause of the others is not known. Clone size and the V and J calls come from that table; the DNA yielded D and trimming. For this sample the table gives roughly 150,000 clones, of which about 88% were detected only once. The ten top clones hold roughly 9% of the sample. The trim is 8 bases for V and 0 bases for J, with a gap of 11 bases between the germline ends. The CDR3 runs 14 residues from the cysteine to the phenylalanine. CDR3 DNA only is kept here, 42 bases in frame from base 1. CDR1 and CDR2 (LNHDA, SQIVND) derive from the germline V gene (reference sequence).

Turning to this clone: The clone's antigen remains unknown. No base qualities exist here, and no much larger clone lies one base off it.

The donors were included in the validation cohort of approximately 120 subjects, a group kept apart from the approximately 670-subject first cohort. Here the chain combines TRBV19 and TRBJ2-1, and TRBD2 may be the D gene, going by 5 matching bases. This receptor was identified in a young man in good health and CMV-seropositive. The specimen was PBMCs. For the CDR3, the sequence is CASGVGLSYNEQFF. The bases read TGTGCCAGTGGGGTCGGACTCTCCTACAATGAGCAGTTCTTC.